This entry lists 5 T cell receptor beta chains sequenced from one sample in a study of T cells in localized non-small cell lung cancer. The repertoire was sequenced with immunoSEQ multiplex PCR; TCRdb's copy has only in-frame clones and lacks some. The sample includes 20,000 to 25,000 clones, roughly 80% of them seen just once. The sequences come from peripheral blood, collected before any cancer treatment. These receptors were taken from a man between 40 and 70 years old with stage I lung adenocarcinoma.

The chain couples TRBV2 to TRBJ2-1; D possibly corresponds to TRBD1 (5 bases). V was shortened by 8 bases and J by 8 bases, with 13 bases between the two germline ends. The CDR3 is 12 amino acids. Germline assignment: CDR1 SNHLY and CDR2 FYNNEI. The CDR3 DNA sequence: TGTGCCAGCGACTGGGGCTTCGATGAGCAGTTCTTC. As protein: CASDWGFDEQFF.

The chain joins TRBV4-2 to TRBJ2-1; no firm D call. The V end lost 1 base, the J end lost 6 bases, and 7 bases lay between the germline ends. This CDR3 has 13 residues. CDR1 is LGHNA, CDR2 YNFKEQ, per germline. The CDR3 here is CASSQGLPNEQFF. The DNA of the CDR3 is TGTGCCAGCAGCCAAGGCCTACCCAATGAGCAGTTCTTC.

The chain joins TRBV7-2 to TRBJ2-5, with 10 positions matching TRBD1. The trim removed 1 base at V and 5 bases at J, leaving 4 bases unmatched. Per the germline V gene, CDR1 is SGHTA and CDR2 is FQGNSA. The CDR3 length is 15 residues. DNA for the CDR3: TGTGCCAGCAGCTTAGGGACAGGGGGTTGGGAGACCCAGTACTTC. Residues: CASSLGTGGWETQYF.

V usage is TRBV11-3 and J usage is TRBJ2-7; unclear D gene. This CDR3 comprises 14 residues. Trimming took 0 bases from V and 5 from J, leaving 11 bases between them. Germline V CDR1 and CDR2: SGHNT, YENEEA. In DNA, the CDR3 is TGTGCCAGCAGCTTAGATGGCGGTCGAAACGAGCAGTACTTC. This translates into CASSLDGGRNEQYF.

The V and J genes are TRBV7-2 and TRBJ2-7; the D gene is possibly TRBD2 (6 bases). V was cut by 2 bases and J by 0 bases, with 17 bases left in between. The CDR3 runs to 17 residues. Germline CDR1 is SGHTA and CDR2 is FQGNSA. CDR3 region: CASSLSSAKLSSYEQYF. The CDR3, as DNA: TGTGCCAGCAGCTTATCTAGCGCGAAATTAAGCTCCTACGAGCAGTACTTC.